The 27 T cell receptor beta chains reported below all come from one sample, sequenced in a study of CD8 T cells in ankylosing spondylitis. The study's findings and limits: Within ankylosing spondylitis blood, a TCR beta motif made up of eight or nine highly homologous variants appeared to be characteristic.

Antigen specificity for these receptors is unknown. Each CDR3 protein is one row after TCRdb ran MiXCR on the 5' RACE reads. Of 700,000 or so distinct CDR3 sequences in the sample, around 20% were seen once. Sequences were obtained from blood, either unsorted or a sorted T cell fraction (not recorded which). These receptors were collected from a male donor with ankylosing spondylitis.

This clonotype has a count of ten or more. The chain is built from TRBV27 and TRBJ2-7; TRBD2 matches 10 bases. Looked up from germline, CDR1 is MNHEY and CDR2 is SMNVEV (reference sequence). The CDR3 extends over 15 amino acids. V lost 5 bases to trimming and J lost 5 bases; unmatched junction nucleotides: 9. The CDR3 here is CASSPLKAGGDEQYF. DNA of the CDR3: TGTGCCAGCAGTCCACTAAAAGCGGGAGGGGACGAGCAGTACTTC.

This rearrangement joins TRBV30 to TRBJ1-1; 7 nucleotides align to TRBD1. This CDR3 has 16 residues. CDR1 and CDR2 (germline): GTSNPN, SVGIG (reference sequence). V was clipped by 2 bases and J by 1 base; unmatched bases: 10. CDR3 sequence: CAWSQGLGQRNTEAFF. CDR3 DNA sequence: TGTGCCTGGAGTCAAGGTCTGGGACAGAGGAACACTGAAGCTTTCTTT.

This clonotype was seen a handful of times. This chain connects TRBV30 to TRBJ2-3; D gene ambiguous. With 2 bases removed from V and 2 bases from J, the gap between germline ends came to 5 bases. The CDR3 is made up of 12 amino acids. Germline V lookup: CDR1 GTSNPN, CDR2 SVGIG (reference sequence). CDR3: CAWSPFTDTQYF. The CDR3 DNA sequence: TGTGCCTGGAGTCCCTTCACAGATACGCAGTATTTT.

This clonotype was seen more than once but under ten times. The V call is TRBV28, the J call TRBJ1-6; 9 nucleotides agree with TRBD1. The CDR3 loop spans 16 amino acids. In germline, CDR1 is MDHEN, CDR2 SYDVKM. With V trimmed by 4 bases and J by 6 bases, 7 bases remained unmatched. The CDR3 is CASSSPGTGLNSPLHF. The CDR3 coding sequence is TGTGCCAGCAGTTCCCCCGGGACAGGGCTTAATTCACCCCTCCACTTT.

This clonotype showed up many times. CDR3 DNA: TGTGCCAGCAGCGTAGGGACAGGGGGCATCCACAATGAGCAGTTCTTC. It codes for CASSVGTGGIHNEQFF. The genes are TRBV9 and TRBJ2-1; 11 nucleotides agree with TRBD1. V trimming: 0 bases; J trimming: 5 bases; junction bases outside the gene matches: 4. Germline CDR1 SGDLS, CDR2 YYNGEE. The CDR3 length is 16 residues.

J is TRBJ2-3 and V is TRBV9, with a tentative D call TRBD1 (6 bases). V gave up 0 bases and J gave up 6 bases, with 20 bases separating them. In germline, CDR1 is SGDLS, CDR2 YYNGEE. CDR3 length equals 17 residues. The CDR3 DNA follows: TGTGCCAGCAGCGTAGGAATAAGTCAGGGGCGATTGGATACGCAGTATTTT. It specifies CASSVGISQGRLDTQYF.

The chain is built from TRBV12-3 or TRBV12-4 and TRBJ2-5; 11 nucleotides align to TRBD1. V trimming: 3 bases; J trimming: 5 bases; junction bases outside the gene matches: 5. This CDR3 has 15 amino acids. CDR3 region: CASSFRDRGFETQYF. The CDR3, as DNA: TGTGCCAGCAGTTTTAGGGACAGGGGGTTTGAGACCCAGTACTTC.

The sample holds a few counts of this clonotype. The CDR3: CSVTTWCNQPQHF. The CDR3, as DNA: TGCAGCGTTACAACTTGGTGCAATCAGCCCCAGCATTTT. The chain recombines TRBV29-1 with TRBJ1-5; no clear D. The germline CDR1 and CDR2 sequences are SQVTM and ANQGSEA. Trimming stripped 5 bases from V and 2 bases from J, with 10 bases between. CDR3 length equals 13 residues.

The J gene is TRBJ2-1, the V gene TRBV29-1, with 11 nucleotides matching TRBD2. Germline-derived CDR1 and CDR2 are SQVTM and ANQGSEA. The V segment lost 5 bases and the J segment 8 bases; nucleotides outside the gene matches: 8. The CDR3 consists of 14 residues. CDR3 protein: CSVFSGGAGDEQFF. CDR3 nucleotides: TGCAGCGTTTTTAGCGGGGGGGCAGGGGATGAGCAGTTCTTC.

This clonotype was seen a handful of times. The chain has TRBV20-1 and TRBJ2-1, with 10 positions matching TRBD2. The length of the CDR3 is 14 residues. Germline V lookup: CDR1 DFQATT, CDR2 SNEGSKA (reference sequence). The junction had 4 bases not matched to a gene; V was cut back by 2 bases and J by 6 bases. DNA of the CDR3: TGCAGTGCTAGAAATAGCGGGAGGTTCAATGAGCAGTTCTTC. Residues: CSARNSGRFNEQFF.

The chain joins TRBV3-1 to TRBJ1-3, with D maybe TRBD1 (6 bases). Germline lookup yields CDR1 LGHDT and CDR2 YNNKEL (reference sequence). The CDR3 extends over 17 amino acids. Trimming took 4 bases from V and 0 from J, leaving 16 bases between them. The chain's CDR3 is CASSPRTAKSSGNTIYF. The CDR3 region has the DNA TGTGCCAGCAGCCCCAGGACAGCTAAGAGCTCTGGAAACACCATATATTTT.

The chain employs TRBV24-1 and TRBJ1-2; D may be TRBD1 (5 bases). V lost 9 bases and J lost 8, with 21 bases in between. Germline-derived CDR1 and CDR2 are KGHDR and SFDVKD. The CDR3 totals 14 residues. The CDR3 DNA reads TGTGCCACCCACACCCCGGGAGGGGCGGGCGGCTACACCTTC. This gives the protein CATHTPGGAGGYTF.

This chain links TRBV6-5 with TRBJ2-3; unclear D gene. V lost 2 bases, J lost 2 bases, and 8 bases lay in between. CDR3 length: 14 amino acids. CDR1 MNHEY and CDR2 SVGAGI come from the germline V gene. CDR3 in DNA: TGTGCCAGCAGTTACAAACAGAACACAGATACGCAGTATTTT. It codes for CASSYKQNTDTQYF.

The chain is built from TRBV9 and TRBJ2-6; D is perhaps TRBD1 (6 bases). Deletions cut 3 bases from V and 4 bases from J, with 14 bases between. Germline CDR1 SGDLS, CDR2 YYNGEE. The CDR3 contains 16 residues. CDR3 bases: TGTGCCAGCAGCGACCAGGGGTTGGGAGGGGCCAACGTCCTGACTTTC. As protein: CASSDQGLGGANVLTF.

This clonotype was observed a handful of times. CDR3 region: CASSSRDLGRYEQYF. The CDR3 nucleotides read TGTGCCAGCAGCTCCAGGGACCTCGGGAGGTACGAGCAGTACTTC. This chain links TRBV7-9 with TRBJ2-7; 7 bases fit TRBD2. CDR1 is SEHNR and CDR2 is FQNEAQ in the germline V gene (reference sequence). The CDR3 spans 15 residues. With 4 bases clipped from V and 4 bases from J, the junction kept 10 bases outside the gene matches.

The chain couples TRBV12-3 or TRBV12-4 to TRBJ2-7; D might be TRBD1 or TRBD2, each matching 5 bases. The CDR3 spans 13 residues. Between the trimmed V and J ends, which lost 7 bases and 3 bases, there was a span of 13 bases. CDR3 nucleotides: TGTGCCAGCAACCAGGGTGGGAGCTACGAGCAGTACTTC. Translating gives CASNQGGSYEQYF.

Remarks on this clonotype: This may come from a read error, since a much larger clone is one base off. The chain couples TRBV29-1 to TRBJ2-3; D assignment may be TRBD1 or TRBD2 (5 bases each). The CDR3 is 11 residues long. Trimming removed 7 bases from V and 0 bases from J, with 5 bases in between. Germline CDR1 SQVTM, CDR2 ANQGSEA. In DNA, the CDR3 is TGCAGCGGGGGGAGCACAGATACGCAGTATTTT. Translated: CSGGSTDTQYF.

Here the CDR3 reads CASSLTASTGWNTGELFF. The DNA for the CDR3 is TGTGCCAGCAGCTTAACCGCCTCGACAGGGTGGAACACCGGGGAGCTGTTTTTT. V gene TRBV7-6 combines with J gene TRBJ2-2; TRBD1 agrees at 7 bases. The CDR3 is 18 amino acids. Trimming took 2 bases from V and 1 from J; bases not matched to a gene: 10. Germline loops: CDR1 SGHVS, CDR2 FNYEAQ.

A few counts support this clonotype. CDR3 bases: TGTGCCAGCAGGGTAGGGGGCTATGGCTACACCTTC. As protein: CASRVGGYGYTF. The J gene is TRBJ1-2, the V gene TRBV2; D might be TRBD1 (6 bases). Per germline, CDR1 SNHLY and CDR2 FYNNEI. This CDR3 has 12 amino acids. The germline V and J ends were trimmed by 6 bases and 4 bases, with 9 bases remaining between them.

This chain connects TRBV10-3 to TRBJ2-3; D may be TRBD1 (5 bases). This CDR3 comprises 15 residues. Germline V gene lookup returns CDR1 ENHRY and CDR2 SYGVKD. V was clipped by 4 bases and J by 2 bases, with 13 bases between them. The chain's CDR3 is CAISGDSFNTDTQYF. CDR3 nucleotides: TGTGCCATCAGTGGTGACAGCTTTAACACAGATACGCAGTATTTT.

The chain joins TRBV5-5 to TRBJ2-3, with D maybe TRBD1 (5 bases). The CDR3 is 15 amino acids. Germline V gene data show CDR1 as SGHKS and CDR2 as YYEKEE (reference sequence). Trimming cost V 2 bases and J 0 bases, with 10 bases left between them. The CDR3 region is CASSFFGASTDTQYF. In DNA form, the CDR3 reads TGTGCCAGCAGCTTTTTTGGGGCTAGCACAGATACGCAGTATTTT.

The V and J genes are TRBV5-1 and TRBJ2-1; 8 bases agree with TRBD2. This CDR3 has 16 amino acids. The V gene end was trimmed by 0 bases and the J gene end by 6 bases; junction bases not matched to a gene: 8. Germline CDR1 SGHRS, CDR2 YFSETQ. This CDR3 reads CASSLAGTRGGNEQFF. The DNA of the CDR3 is TGCGCCAGCAGCTTGGCCGGGACTAGAGGGGGCAATGAGCAGTTCTTC.

This clonotype was counted only a few times. V gene TRBV5-1 combines with J gene TRBJ2-7, with a possible D match to TRBD2 (6 bases). Between the trimmed V and J ends, which lost 0 bases and 7 bases, there was a span of 11 bases. CDR1 and CDR2 from the germline V gene are SGHRS and YFSETQ. The CDR3 totals 13 residues. This chain's CDR3 is CASSLVSGREQYF. In DNA, the CDR3 is TGCGCCAGCAGCTTGGTTAGCGGCAGGGAGCAGTACTTC.

This clonotype was detected ten times or more. The chain joins TRBV7-2 to TRBJ2-3; D unclear. The germline gives CDR1 SGHTA, CDR2 FQGNSA. The length of the CDR3 is 12 residues. Trimming removed 6 bases at V and 6 bases at J, with 10 bases between. The CDR3 DNA follows: TGTGCCAGCAGTCTCGCGCTTGATACGCAGTATTTT. Amino acid sequence: CASSLALDTQYF.

This clonotype was detected ten times or more. This rearrangement joins TRBV28 to TRBJ2-3; TRBD2 aligns across 7 bases. The CDR3 loop spans 17 amino acids. The germline V gene has CDR1 MDHEN and CDR2 SYDVKM. Trimming cost V 5 bases and J 3 bases; bases outside gene matches: 14. This CDR3 reads CASSPSGGSPWTDTQYF. Written as DNA, the CDR3 is TGTGCCAGCAGTCCTTCAGGCGGGAGCCCCTGGACAGATACGCAGTATTTT.

Only a few counts were recorded for this clonotype. V and J are TRBV29-1 and TRBJ2-7; 13 bases align to TRBD2. Germline V lookup: CDR1 SQVTM, CDR2 ANQGSEA. V gave up 5 bases and J gave up 5 bases; unmatched junction bases: 6. This CDR3 is 14 amino acids long. CDR3 protein: CSVLGTSGNDEQYF. The CDR3 DNA reads TGCAGCGTTCTTGGGACTAGCGGGAATGACGAGCAGTACTTC.

V usage is TRBV6-1 and J usage is TRBJ2-1, with D unclear. Trimming removed 6 bases at V and 5 bases at J, with 14 bases between. CDR3 length: 14 amino acids. Germline assignment: CDR1 MNHNS and CDR2 SASEGT. CDR3 amino acids: CASSPSTKDNEQFF. The DNA for the CDR3 is TGTGCCAGCAGCCCCAGCACGAAGGACAATGAGCAGTTCTTC.